A single T cell receptor beta chain is shown here with its context. This sample is drawn from a study of cytomegalovirus exposure and HLA in healthy donors. Study context: Around 77 million unique TCRs from HLA-typed donors made up an early data release.

The CDR3 runs 14 residues. V was clipped by 6 bases and J by 1 base, with 9 bases between them. Per germline, CDR1 SGHTA and CDR2 FQGNSA. PCR was performed using 60 Vbeta and 13 Jbeta primers. Clones were sequenced by immunoSEQ multiplex PCR, and TCRdb holds only the in-frame ones, with some missing. The sample has under 200,000 clones; around 80% are singletons. This receptor was identified in a man in his forties or fifties in good health and CMV-seronegative. Sequenced material: PBMCs. The J gene is TRBJ2-2, the V gene TRBV7-2; no clear D. The CDR3 sequence is CASRLRENTGELFF. CDR3 in DNA: TGTGCCAGCAGGCTGCGAGAGAACACCGGGGAGCTGTTTTTT.